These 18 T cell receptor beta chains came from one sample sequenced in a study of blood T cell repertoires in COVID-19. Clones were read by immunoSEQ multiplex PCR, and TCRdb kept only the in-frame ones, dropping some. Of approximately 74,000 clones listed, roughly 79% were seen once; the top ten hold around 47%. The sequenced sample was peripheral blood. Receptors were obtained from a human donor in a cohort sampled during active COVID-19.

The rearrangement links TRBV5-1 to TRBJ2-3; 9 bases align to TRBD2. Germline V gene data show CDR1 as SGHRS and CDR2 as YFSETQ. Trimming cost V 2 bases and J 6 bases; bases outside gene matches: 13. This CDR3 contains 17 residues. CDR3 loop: CASSFTAGGPGSDTQYF. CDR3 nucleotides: TGCGCCAGCAGCTTTACAGCGGGAGGACCAGGGTCGGATACGCAGTATTTT.

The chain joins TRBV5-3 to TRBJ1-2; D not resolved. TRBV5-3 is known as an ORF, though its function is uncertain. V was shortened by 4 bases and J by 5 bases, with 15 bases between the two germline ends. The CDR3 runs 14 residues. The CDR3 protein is CARSRSGLGYGYTF. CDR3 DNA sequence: TGTGCCAGAAGCAGATCGGGGTTGGGGTATGGCTACACCTTC.

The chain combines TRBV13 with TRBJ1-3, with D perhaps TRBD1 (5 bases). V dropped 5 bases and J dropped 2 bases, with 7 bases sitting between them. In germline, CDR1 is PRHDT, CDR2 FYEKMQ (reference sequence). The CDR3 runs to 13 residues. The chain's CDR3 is CASSGTAGNTIYF. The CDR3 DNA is TGTGCCAGCAGCGGGACTGCTGGAAACACCATATATTTT.

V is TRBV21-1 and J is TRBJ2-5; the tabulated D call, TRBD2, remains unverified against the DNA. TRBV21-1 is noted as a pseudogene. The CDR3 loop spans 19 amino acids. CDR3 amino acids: CASSVGGLTSGESGETQYF. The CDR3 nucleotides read TGTGCCAGCAGCGTGGGCGGTCTGACTAGCGGGGAAAGTGGGGAGACCCAGTACTTC.

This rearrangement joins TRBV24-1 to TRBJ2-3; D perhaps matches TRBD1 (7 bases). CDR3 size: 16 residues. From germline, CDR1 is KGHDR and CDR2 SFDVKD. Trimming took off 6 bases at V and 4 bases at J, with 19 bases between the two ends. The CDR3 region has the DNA TGTGCCACCAGTAACGCCCAGGGGGGTAACCCAGATACGCAGTATTTT. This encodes CATSNAQGGNPDTQYF.

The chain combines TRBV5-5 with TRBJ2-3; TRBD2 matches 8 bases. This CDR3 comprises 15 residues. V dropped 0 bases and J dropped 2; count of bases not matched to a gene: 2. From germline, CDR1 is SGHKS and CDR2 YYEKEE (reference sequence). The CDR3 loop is CASSLVAGYTDTQYF. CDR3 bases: TGTGCCAGCAGCTTGGTAGCGGGATACACAGATACGCAGTATTTT.

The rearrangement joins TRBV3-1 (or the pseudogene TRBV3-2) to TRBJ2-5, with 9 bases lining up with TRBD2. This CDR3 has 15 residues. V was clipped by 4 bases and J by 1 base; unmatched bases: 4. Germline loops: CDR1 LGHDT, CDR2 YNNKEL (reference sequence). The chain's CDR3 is CASSPLAGLQETQYF. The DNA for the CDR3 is TGTGCCAGCAGCCCGCTAGCGGGACTCCAAGAGACCCAGTACTTC.

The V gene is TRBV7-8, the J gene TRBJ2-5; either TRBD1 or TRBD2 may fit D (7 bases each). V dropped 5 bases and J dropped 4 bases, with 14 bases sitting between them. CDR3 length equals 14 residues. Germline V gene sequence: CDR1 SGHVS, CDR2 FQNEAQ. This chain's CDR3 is CASSQGGGRETQYF. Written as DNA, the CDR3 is TGTGCCAGCAGCCAGGGGGGGGGAAGAGAGACCCAGTACTTC.

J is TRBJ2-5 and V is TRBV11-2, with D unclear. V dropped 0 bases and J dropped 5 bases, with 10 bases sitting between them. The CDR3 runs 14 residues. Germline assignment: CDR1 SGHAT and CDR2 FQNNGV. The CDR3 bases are TGTGCCAGCAGCTTAGATGTTTCTCGGGAGACCCAGTACTTC. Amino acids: CASSLDVSRETQYF. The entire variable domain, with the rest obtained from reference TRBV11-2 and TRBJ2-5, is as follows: EAGVAQSPRYKIIEKRQSVAFWCNPISGHATLYWYQQILGQGPKLLIQFQNNGVVDDSQLPKDRFSAERLKGVDSTLKIQPAKLEDSAVYLCASSLDVSRETQYFGPGTRLLVL.

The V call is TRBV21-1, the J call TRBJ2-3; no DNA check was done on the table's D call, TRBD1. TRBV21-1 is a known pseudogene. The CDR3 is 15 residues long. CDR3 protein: CASSKRGQHTDTQYF. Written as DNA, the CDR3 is TGTGCCAGCAGCAAAAGGGGACAGCACACAGATACGCAGTATTTT.

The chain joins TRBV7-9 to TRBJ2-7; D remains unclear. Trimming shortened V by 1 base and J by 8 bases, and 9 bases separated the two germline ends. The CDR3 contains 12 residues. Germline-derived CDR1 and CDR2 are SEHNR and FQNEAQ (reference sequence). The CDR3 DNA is TGTGCCAGCAGCTTAGGGCCAGTCCAGCAGTACTTC. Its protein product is CASSLGPVQQYF.

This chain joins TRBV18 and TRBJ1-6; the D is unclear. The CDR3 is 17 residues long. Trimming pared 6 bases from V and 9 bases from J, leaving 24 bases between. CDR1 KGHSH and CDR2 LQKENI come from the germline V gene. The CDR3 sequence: CASSPTSHQAGGSPLHF. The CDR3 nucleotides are TGTGCCAGCTCCCCGACCTCCCACCAGGCAGGTGGTTCACCCCTCCACTTT.

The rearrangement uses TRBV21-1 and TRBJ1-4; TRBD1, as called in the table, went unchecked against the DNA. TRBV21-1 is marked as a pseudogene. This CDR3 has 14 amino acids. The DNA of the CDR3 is TGTGCCAGCAGGGGGGACAGGGTAGGCGAAAAACTGTTTTTT. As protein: CASRGDRVGEKLFF.

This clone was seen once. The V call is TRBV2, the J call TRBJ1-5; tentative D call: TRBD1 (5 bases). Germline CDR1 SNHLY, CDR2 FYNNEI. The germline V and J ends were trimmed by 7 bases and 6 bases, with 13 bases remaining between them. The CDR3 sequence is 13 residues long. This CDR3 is CASTWGGGQPQHF. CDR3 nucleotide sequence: TGTGCCAGCACCTGGGGGGGAGGTCAGCCCCAGCATTTT.

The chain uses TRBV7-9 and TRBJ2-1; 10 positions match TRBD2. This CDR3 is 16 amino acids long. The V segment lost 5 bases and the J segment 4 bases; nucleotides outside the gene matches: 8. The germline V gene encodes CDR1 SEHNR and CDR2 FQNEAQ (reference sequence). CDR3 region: CASSDPGLAMYNEQFF. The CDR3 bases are TGTGCCAGCAGCGACCCGGGACTAGCGATGTACAATGAGCAGTTCTTC.

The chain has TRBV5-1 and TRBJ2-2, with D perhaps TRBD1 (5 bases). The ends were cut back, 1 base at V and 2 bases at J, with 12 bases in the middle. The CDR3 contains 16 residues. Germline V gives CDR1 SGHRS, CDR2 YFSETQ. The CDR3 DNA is TGCGCCAGCAGCTTGTTTTCAGGGCCAAACACCGGGGAGCTGTTTTTT. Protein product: CASSLFSGPNTGELFF.

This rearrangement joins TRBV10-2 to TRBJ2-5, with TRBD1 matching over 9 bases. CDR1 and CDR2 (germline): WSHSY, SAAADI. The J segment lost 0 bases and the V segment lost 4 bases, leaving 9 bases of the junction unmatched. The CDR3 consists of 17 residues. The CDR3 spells CASSAGTGFLHQETQYF. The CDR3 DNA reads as TGCGCCAGCAGTGCCGGGACAGGGTTTCTACACCAAGAGACCCAGTACTTC.

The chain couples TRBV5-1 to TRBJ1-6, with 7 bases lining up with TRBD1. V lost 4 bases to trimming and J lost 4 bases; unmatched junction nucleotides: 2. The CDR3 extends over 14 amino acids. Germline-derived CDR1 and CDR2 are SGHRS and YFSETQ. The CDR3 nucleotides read TGCGCCAGCAGCCCGGGACAGTATAATTCACCCCTCCACTTT. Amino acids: CASSPGQYNSPLHF.